This TCR beta chain was identified during a study of blood T cell repertoires in COVID-19 (dated by TCRdb to 2020 to 2021). Some background on the complete study: Samples covering the acute and convalescent phases of COVID-19 were provided by collaborators in the United States, Italy and Spain. Subjects who had been exposed to COVID-19, were actively infected with it, or had recovered from it provided the deeply sampled blood TCRbeta repertoires that made up the dataset. The samples were drawn from the first 160 participants of the ongoing ImmuneRACE study and from over a thousand subjects provided by 6 global collaborators. The prospective study material was composed of cDNA or gDNA derived from T cells, B-cell-depleted T cells, or PBMCs. Nearly every sample came with metadata listing a de-identified subject ID, COVID-19 status, age in years and sex. HLA class I and class II types, where available, came from metadata supplied by the sample provider rather than from assay-based typing. The repertoires were made available in a free public database intended to serve as a resource for research on the immune response to SARS-CoV-2.

TCRbeta CDR3 regions were amplified from genomic DNA using the immunoSEQ Assay, a bias-controlled multiplex PCR. The authors processed their data as follows. Within the assay, amplification of reference gene primers was used to estimate how many nucleated cells each sample contained. Sequence reads were collapsed and filtered to measure the absolute abundance of every unique TCRbeta CDR3 rearrangement. For each sample, productive Simpson clonality was calculated by taking the square root of Simpson's diversity index across productive rearrangements. TCRdb holds this immuneACCESS table with in-frame rearrangements only. Some clones are missing; in checked studies, unresolved V genes explain under half, and the rest has no known cause. V, J and clone size were drawn from that table, and D and trimming were deduced from the DNA. The sample records roughly 250,000 clones, approximately 90% of which are singletons. The ten largest clones add up to about 2.3% of the sample.

Results and caveats for the whole study, not just this receptor: How much clinical and demographic metadata was included differed by source and by participant, and the metadata was provided uncurated.

There are a few counts of this clone. The antigen it recognizes is unknown. No per-base quality is available; no much larger clone lies one base away. Participants in the prospective study were aged 18 to 89 years, lived in 24 United States geographic areas, and enrolled through a virtual design. In the prospective study, participants were assigned to cohorts based on the clinical history participants reported in a screening survey and a study questionnaire. Mobile phlebotomists in the prospective study collected whole blood, serum and a nasopharyngeal or oropharyngeal swab from every participant. Additional blood draws and questionnaires over an approximately two-month period could optionally be provided by prospective study participants. Before DNA extraction, prospective study blood samples were shipped either frozen or at room temperature. Taken from the germline V gene, the CDR1 and CDR2 loops are MNHEY and SVGEGT. V is cut by 1 base and J by 1 base, and the space between the germline ends is 5 bases. Spanning cysteine to phenylalanine, the CDR3 consists of 13 amino acids. Only CDR3 DNA is held: 39 bases, read in frame from base 1.

Recombination linked TRBV6-2 or TRBV6-3 to TRBJ2-7; no D gene call is confident. Material: PBMCs or T cells enriched from blood (not recorded which). This TCR was recovered from a woman in her 40s with acute COVID-19. The CDR3 reads as follows: CASSYLASYEQYF. The nucleotide sequence reads TGTGCCAGCAGTTACTTGGCATCCTACGAGCAGTACTTC.